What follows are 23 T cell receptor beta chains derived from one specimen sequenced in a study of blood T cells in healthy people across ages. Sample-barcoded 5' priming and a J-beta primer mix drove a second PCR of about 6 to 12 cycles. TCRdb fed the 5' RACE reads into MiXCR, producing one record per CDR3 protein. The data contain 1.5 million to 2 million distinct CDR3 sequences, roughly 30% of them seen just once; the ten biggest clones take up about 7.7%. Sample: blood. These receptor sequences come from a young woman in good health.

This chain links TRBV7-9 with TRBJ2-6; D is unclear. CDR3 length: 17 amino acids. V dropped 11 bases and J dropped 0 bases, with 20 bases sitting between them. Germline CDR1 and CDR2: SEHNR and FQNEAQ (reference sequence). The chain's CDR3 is CASTLGRFDSGANVLTF. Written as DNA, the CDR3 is TGTGCCTCCACTCTAGGCCGGTTCGACTCTGGGGCCAACGTCCTGACTTTC.

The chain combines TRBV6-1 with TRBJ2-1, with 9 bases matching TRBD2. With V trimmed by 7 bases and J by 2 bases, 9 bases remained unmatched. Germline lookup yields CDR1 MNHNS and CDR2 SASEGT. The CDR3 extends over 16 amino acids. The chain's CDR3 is CASTDATSGTYNEQFF. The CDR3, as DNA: TGTGCCAGCACTGATGCGACTAGCGGAACCTACAATGAGCAGTTCTTC.

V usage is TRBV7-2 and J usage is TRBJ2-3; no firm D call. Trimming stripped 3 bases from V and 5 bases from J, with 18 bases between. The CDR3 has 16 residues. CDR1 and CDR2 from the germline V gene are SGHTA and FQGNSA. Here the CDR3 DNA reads TGTGCCAGCAGCTTTTTAGGACCCTCACGGCGAGATACGCAGTATTTT. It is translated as CASSFLGPSRRDTQYF.

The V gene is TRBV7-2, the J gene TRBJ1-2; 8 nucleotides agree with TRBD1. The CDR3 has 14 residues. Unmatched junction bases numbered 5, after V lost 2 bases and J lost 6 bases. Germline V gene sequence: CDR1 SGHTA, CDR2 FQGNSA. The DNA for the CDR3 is TGTGCCAGCAGCTTATACCAGGGGGCGAATGGCTACACCTTC. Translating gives CASSLYQGANGYTF.

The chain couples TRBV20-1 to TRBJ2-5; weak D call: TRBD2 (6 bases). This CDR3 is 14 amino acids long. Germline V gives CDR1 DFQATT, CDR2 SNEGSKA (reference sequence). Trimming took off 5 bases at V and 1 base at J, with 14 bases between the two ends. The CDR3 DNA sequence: TGCAGTGCTTGGGGGGTTCCCGGCCAAGAGACCCAGTACTTC. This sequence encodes CSAWGVPGQETQYF.

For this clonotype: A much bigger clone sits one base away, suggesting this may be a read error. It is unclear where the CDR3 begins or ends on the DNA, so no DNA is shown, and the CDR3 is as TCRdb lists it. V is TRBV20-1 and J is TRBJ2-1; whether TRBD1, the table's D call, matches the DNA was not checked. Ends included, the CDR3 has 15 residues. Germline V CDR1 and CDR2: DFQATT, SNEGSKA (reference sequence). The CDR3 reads CSARVGQGSYNERFF.

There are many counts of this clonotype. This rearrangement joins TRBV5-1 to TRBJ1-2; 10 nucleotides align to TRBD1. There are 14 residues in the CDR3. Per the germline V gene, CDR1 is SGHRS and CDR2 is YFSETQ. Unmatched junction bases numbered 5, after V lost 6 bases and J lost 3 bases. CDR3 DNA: TGCGCCAGCACCGACGGGACAGGGGACTATGGCTACACCTTC. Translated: CASTDGTGDYGYTF.

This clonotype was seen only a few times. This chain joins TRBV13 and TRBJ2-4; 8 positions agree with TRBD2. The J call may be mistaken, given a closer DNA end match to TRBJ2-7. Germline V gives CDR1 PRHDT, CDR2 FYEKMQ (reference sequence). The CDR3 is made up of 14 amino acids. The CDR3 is CASSPPGGDYEQYF. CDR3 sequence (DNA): TGTGCCAGCAGCCCCCCGGGGGGGGATTACGAGCAGTACTTC.

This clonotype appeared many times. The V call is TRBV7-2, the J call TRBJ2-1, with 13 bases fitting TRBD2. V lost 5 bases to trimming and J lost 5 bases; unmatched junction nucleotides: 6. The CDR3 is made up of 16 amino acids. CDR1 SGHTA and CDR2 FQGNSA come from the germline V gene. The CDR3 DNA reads TGTGCCAGCAGCGACCCGGGACTAGCGGGAAACAATGAGCAGTTCTTC. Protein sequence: CASSDPGLAGNNEQFF.

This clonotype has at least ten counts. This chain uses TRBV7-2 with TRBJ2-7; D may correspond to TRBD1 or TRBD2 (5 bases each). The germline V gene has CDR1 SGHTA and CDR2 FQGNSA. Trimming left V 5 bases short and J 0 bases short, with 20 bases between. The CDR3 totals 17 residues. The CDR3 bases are TGTGCCAGCAGCACAGCCCCCTTTGGGGGAAGCTCCTACGAGCAGTACTTC. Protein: CASSTAPFGGSSYEQYF.

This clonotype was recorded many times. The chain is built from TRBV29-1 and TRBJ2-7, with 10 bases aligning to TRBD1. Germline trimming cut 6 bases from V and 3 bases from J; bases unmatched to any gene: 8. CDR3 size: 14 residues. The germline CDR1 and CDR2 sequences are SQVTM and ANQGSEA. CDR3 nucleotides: TGCAGCGTCTCCGCCGGGACAGGGGACTACGAGCAGTACTTC. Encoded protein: CSVSAGTGDYEQYF.

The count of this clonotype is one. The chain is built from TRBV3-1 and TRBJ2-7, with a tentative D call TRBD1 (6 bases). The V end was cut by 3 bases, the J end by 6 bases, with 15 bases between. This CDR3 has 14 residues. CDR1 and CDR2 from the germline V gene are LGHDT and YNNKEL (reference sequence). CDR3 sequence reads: CASSQTSQGGEQYF. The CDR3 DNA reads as TGTGCCAGCAGCCAGACAAGTCAAGGGGGCGAGCAGTACTTC.

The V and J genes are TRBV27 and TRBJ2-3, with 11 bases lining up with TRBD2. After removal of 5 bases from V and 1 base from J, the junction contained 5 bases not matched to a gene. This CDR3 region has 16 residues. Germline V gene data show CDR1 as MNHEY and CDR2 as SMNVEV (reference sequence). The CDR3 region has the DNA TGTGCCAGCAGTCCCGTACTAGCGGGGGGCACAGATACGCAGTATTTT. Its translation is CASSPVLAGGTDTQYF.

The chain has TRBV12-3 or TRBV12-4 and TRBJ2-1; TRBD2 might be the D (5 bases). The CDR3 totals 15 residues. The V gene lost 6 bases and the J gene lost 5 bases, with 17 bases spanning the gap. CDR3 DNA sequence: TGTGCCAGCAGAGAGACTAACGGGTTCGACAATGAGCAGTTCTTC. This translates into CASRETNGFDNEQFF.

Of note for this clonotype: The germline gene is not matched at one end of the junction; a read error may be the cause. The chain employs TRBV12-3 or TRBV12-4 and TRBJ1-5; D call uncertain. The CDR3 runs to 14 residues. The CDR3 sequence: CASRLGPADQPQHF. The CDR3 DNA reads TGTGCCAGCAGGTTAGGGCCAGCTGATCAGCCCCAGCATTTT.

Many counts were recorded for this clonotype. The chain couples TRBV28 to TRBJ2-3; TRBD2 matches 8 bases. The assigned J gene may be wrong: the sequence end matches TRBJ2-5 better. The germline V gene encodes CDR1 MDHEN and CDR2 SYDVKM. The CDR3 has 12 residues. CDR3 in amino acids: CASSPGGATQYF. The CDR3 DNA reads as TGTGCCAGCAGTCCCGGGGGGGCAACCCAGTACTTC.

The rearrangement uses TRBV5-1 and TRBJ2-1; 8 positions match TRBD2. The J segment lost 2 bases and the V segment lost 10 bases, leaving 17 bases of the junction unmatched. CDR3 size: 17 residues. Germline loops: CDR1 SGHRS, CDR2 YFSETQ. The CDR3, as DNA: TGCGCCGGTAGGGATAAAGCGGGGGTATTCACCTACAATGAGCAGTTCTTC. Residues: CAGRDKAGVFTYNEQFF. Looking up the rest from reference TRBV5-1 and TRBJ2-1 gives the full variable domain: KAGVTQTPRYLIKTRGQQVTLSCSPISGHRSVSWYQQTPGQGLQFLFEYFSETQRNKGNFPGRFSGRQFSNSRSEMNVSTLELGDSALYLCAGRDKAGVFTYNEQFFGPGTRLTVL.

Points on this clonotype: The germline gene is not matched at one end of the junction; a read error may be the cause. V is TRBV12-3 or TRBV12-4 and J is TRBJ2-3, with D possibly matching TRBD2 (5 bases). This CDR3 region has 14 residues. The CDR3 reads CASSAGVTTDAQYF. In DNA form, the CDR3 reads TGTGCCAGCAGTGCCGGGGTGACCACAGATGCGCAGTATTTT.

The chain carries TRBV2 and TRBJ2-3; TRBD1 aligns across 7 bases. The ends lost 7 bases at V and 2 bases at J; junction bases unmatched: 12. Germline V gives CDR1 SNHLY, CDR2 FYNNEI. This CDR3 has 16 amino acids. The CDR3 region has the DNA TGTGCCAGCATCCGGGGACAGTCGTCATTCACAGATACGCAGTATTTT. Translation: CASIRGQSSFTDTQYF.

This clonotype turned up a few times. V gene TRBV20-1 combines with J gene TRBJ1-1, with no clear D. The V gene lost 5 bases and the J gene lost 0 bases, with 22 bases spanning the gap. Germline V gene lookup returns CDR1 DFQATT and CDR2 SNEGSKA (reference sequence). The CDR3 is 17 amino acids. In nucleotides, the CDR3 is TGCAGTGCTGACCAGAGCAGTACAGCGCCCATGAACACTGAAGCTTTCTTT. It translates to CSADQSSTAPMNTEAFF.

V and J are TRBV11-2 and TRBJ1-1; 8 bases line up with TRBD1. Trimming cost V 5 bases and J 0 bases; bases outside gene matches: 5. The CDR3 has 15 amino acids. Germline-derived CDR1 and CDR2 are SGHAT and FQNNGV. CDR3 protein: CASSRGQGVNTEAFF. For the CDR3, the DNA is TGTGCCAGCAGCCGCGGACAGGGAGTGAACACTGAAGCTTTCTTT.

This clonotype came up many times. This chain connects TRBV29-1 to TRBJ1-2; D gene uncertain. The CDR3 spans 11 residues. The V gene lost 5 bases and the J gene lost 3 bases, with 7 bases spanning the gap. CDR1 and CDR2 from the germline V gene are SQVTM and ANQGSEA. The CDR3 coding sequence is TGCAGCGTTATAACGGACTATGGCTACACCTTC. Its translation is CSVITDYGYTF.

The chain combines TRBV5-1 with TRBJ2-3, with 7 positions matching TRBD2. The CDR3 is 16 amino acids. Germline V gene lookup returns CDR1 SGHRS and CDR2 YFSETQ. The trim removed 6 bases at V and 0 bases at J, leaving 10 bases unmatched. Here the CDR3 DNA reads TGCGCCAGCACAACTGGGGCGGGAGTGAGCACAGATACGCAGTATTTT. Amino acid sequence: CASTTGAGVSTDTQYF.